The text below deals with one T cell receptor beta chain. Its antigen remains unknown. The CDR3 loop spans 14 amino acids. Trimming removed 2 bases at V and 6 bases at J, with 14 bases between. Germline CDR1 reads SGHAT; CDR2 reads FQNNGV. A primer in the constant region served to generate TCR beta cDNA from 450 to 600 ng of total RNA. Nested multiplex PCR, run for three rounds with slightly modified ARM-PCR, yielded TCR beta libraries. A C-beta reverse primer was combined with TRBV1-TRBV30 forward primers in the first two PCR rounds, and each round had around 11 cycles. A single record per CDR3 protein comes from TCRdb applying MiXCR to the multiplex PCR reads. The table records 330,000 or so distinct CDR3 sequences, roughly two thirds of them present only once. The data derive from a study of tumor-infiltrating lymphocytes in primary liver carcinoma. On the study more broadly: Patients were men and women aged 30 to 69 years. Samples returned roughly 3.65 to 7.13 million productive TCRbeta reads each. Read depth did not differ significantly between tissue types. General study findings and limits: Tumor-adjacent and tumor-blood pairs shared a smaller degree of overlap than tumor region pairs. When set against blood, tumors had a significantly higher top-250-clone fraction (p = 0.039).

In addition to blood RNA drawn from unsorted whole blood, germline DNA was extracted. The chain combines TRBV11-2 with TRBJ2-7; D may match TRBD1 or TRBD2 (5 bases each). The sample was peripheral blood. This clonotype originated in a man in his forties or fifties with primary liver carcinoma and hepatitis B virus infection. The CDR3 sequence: CASSLMDGTCEQYF. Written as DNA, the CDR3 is TGTGCCAGCAGCTTAATGGACGGGACCTGCGAGCAGTACTTC.